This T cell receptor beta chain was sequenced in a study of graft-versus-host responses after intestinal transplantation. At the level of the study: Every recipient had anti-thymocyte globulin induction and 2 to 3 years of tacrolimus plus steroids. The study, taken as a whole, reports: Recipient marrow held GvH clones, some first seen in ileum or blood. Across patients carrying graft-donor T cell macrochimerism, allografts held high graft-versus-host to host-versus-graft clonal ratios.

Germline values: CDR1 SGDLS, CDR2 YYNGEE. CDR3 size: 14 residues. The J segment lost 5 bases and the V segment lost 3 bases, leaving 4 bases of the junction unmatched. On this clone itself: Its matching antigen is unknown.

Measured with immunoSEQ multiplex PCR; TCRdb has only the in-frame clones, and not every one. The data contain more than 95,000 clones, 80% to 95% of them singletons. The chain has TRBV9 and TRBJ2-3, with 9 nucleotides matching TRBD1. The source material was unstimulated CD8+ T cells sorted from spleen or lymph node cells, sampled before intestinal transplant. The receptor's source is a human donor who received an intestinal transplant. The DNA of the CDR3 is TGTGCCAGCAGCGAGGGACAGGGTGGAGATACGCAGTATTTT. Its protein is CASSEGQGGDTQYF. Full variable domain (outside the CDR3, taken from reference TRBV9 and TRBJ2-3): DSGVTQTPKHLITATGQRVTLRCSPRSGDLSVYWYQQSLDQGLQFLIQYYNGEERAKGNILERFSAQQFPDLHSELNLSSLELGDSALYFCASSEGQGGDTQYFGPGTRLTVL.